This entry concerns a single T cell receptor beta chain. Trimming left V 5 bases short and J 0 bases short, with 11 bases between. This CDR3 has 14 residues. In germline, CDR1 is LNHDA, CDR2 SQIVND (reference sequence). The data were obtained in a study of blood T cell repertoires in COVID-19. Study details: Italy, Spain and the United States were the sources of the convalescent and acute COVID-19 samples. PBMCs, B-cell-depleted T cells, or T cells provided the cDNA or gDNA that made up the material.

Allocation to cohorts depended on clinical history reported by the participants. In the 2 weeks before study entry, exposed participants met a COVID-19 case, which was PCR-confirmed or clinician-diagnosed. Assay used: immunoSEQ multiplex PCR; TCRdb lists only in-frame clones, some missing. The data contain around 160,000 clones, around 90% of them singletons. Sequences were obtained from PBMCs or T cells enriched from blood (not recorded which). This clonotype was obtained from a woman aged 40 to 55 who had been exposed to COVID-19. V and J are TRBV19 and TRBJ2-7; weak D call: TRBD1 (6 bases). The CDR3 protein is CASSSRDNSYEQYF. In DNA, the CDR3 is TGTGCCAGTAGTTCCCGGGACAACTCCTACGAGCAGTACTTC. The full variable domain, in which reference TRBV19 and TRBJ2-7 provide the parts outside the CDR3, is DGGITQSPKYLFRKEGQNVTLSCEQNLNHDAMYWYRQDPGQGLRLIYYSQIVNDFQKGDIAEGYSVSREKKESFPLTVTSAQKNPTAFYLCASSSRDNSYEQYFGPGTRLTVT.